The 23 T cell receptor beta chains in this list originate from one sample, sequenced in a study of response to subunit inactivated influenza vaccine. TCRdb fed the RT-PCR reads into MiXCR, producing one record per CDR3 protein. The table records roughly 650,000 distinct CDR3 sequences, approximately 14% of them present only once. This specimen consisted of PBMCs from blood, obtained approximately 12 days after vaccination. These receptors all stem from a man aged 50 or older who received an inactivated influenza vaccine.

This clonotype has a count of ten or more. The V and J genes are TRBV24-1 and TRBJ2-5; no definite D call. This CDR3 has 11 residues. Germline V gene sequence: CDR1 KGHDR, CDR2 SFDVKD. Trimming removed 3 bases from V and 3 bases from J, with 1 base in between. CDR3 in amino acids: CATSDEETQYF. Here the CDR3 DNA reads TGTGCCACCAGTGATGAAGAGACCCAGTACTTC.

The V gene is TRBV9, the J gene TRBJ2-6, with 7 positions matching TRBD2. Germline V gene lookup returns CDR1 SGDLS and CDR2 YYNGEE. The V and J ends lost 0 bases and 4 bases, in that order; junction bases with no gene match: 4. The CDR3 has 16 amino acids. The CDR3 region has the DNA TGTGCCAGCAGCGTAGTGGGAGGGTACGGGGCCAACGTCCTGACTTTC. This sequence encodes CASSVVGGYGANVLTF.

V usage is TRBV7-9 and J usage is TRBJ2-5; D is perhaps TRBD2 (6 bases). Trimming pared 2 bases from V and 5 bases from J, leaving 12 bases between. The CDR3 loop spans 14 amino acids. In germline, CDR1 is SEHNR, CDR2 FQNEAQ (reference sequence). CDR3 in amino acids: CASSLFSRGETQYF. As DNA, the CDR3 is TGTGCCAGCAGCTTATTCTCACGGGGGGAGACCCAGTACTTC. Looking up the rest from reference TRBV7-9 and TRBJ2-5 gives the full variable domain: DTGVSQNPRHKITKRGQNVTFRCDPISEHNRLYWYRQTLGQGPEFLTYFQNEAQLEKSRLLSDRFSAERPKGSFSTLEIQRTEQGDSAMYLCASSLFSRGETQYFGPGTRLLVL.

This clonotype showed up just a few times. The chain recombines TRBV6-5 with TRBJ2-1; D is unclear. Trimming shortened V by 0 bases and J by 10 bases, and 10 bases separated the two germline ends. The CDR3 is 13 residues long. The germline V gene encodes CDR1 MNHEY and CDR2 SVGAGI. CDR3 amino acids: CASSYSGPQEQFF. The CDR3 DNA reads as TGTGCCAGCAGTTACTCCGGGCCCCAAGAGCAGTTCTTC.

This clonotype was recorded at least ten times. The rearrangement joins TRBV28 to TRBJ2-2; 8 positions match TRBD1. CDR3 length: 15 amino acids. Germline V gene lookup returns CDR1 MDHEN and CDR2 SYDVKM. V gave up 5 bases and J gave up 8 bases; unmatched junction bases: 10. In DNA, the CDR3 is TGTGCCAGCAGTCAACCCCCGGACAGGGCAGGGGAGCTGTTTTTT. Amino acid sequence: CASSQPPDRAGELFF.

The chain recombines TRBV29-1 with TRBJ1-2; 7 nucleotides agree with TRBD1. Per germline, CDR1 SQVTM and CDR2 ANQGSEA. The CDR3 extends over 15 amino acids. Trimming removed 4 bases from V and 6 bases from J; junction bases left unmatched: 14. CDR3 sequence reads: CSVGLKTGLRDGYTF. CDR3 bases: TGCAGCGTTGGGCTCAAGACAGGGCTGCGGGATGGCTACACCTTC.

The V gene is TRBV5-4, the J gene TRBJ2-7; D is perhaps TRBD2 (6 bases). CDR3 length: 14 residues. CDR1 SGHNT and CDR2 YYREEE come from the germline V gene (reference sequence). The germline V and J ends were trimmed by 2 bases and 2 bases, with 11 bases remaining between them. CDR3 nucleotide sequence: TGTGCCAGCAGCTTAACTAGCCTTCCCTACGAGCAGTACTTC. Residues: CASSLTSLPYEQYF.

This clonotype was found a few times. The genes are TRBV6-1 and TRBJ2-2, with 7 nucleotides matching TRBD2. Trimming removed 6 bases from V and 7 bases from J; junction bases left unmatched: 11. Germline V gene sequence: CDR1 MNHNS, CDR2 SASEGT. The CDR3 has 15 amino acids. CDR3 coding DNA: TGTGCCAGCAGATGGGCAGCGGGATCGAACGGGGAGCTGTTTTTT. This translates into CASRWAAGSNGELFF.

The chain has TRBV24-1 and TRBJ2-7, with no clear D. Germline-derived CDR1 and CDR2 are KGHDR and SFDVKD. The length of the CDR3 is 13 residues. Trimming took 3 bases from V and 6 from J, leaving 11 bases between them. Here the CDR3 reads CATSDDLGGEQYF. The CDR3 DNA follows: TGTGCCACCAGTGATGACCTTGGCGGCGAGCAGTACTTC.

This clonotype was recorded a few times. This rearrangement joins TRBV20-1 to TRBJ2-5; a weak D match, TRBD2 (5 bases). V gave up 1 base and J gave up 4 bases, with 13 bases separating them. This CDR3 is built from 14 residues. Germline V lookup: CDR1 DFQATT, CDR2 SNEGSKA (reference sequence). For the CDR3, the DNA is TGCAGTGCTAGAGGGACCCTCGGAGGAGAGACCCAGTACTTC. Amino acid sequence: CSARGTLGGETQYF.

CDR3 residues: CASSRDSTYNEQFF. The CDR3 DNA reads TGTGCCAGCAGTCGGGACTCAACATACAATGAGCAGTTCTTC. The gene calls are TRBV27 and TRBJ2-1; a possible D gene is TRBD2 (6 bases). V lost 5 bases and J lost 4, with 12 bases in between. Germline-derived CDR1 and CDR2 are MNHEY and SMNVEV (reference sequence). The CDR3 is 14 amino acids.

This sequence joins TRBV18 and TRBJ2-7; a weak D match, TRBD1 (6 bases). This CDR3 has 12 residues. The V and J ends lost 8 bases and 3 bases respectively, with 11 bases between them. From germline, CDR1 is KGHSH and CDR2 LQKENI. Here the CDR3 reads CASPQGLYEQYF. CDR3 in DNA: TGTGCCAGCCCGCAGGGGCTCTACGAGCAGTACTTC.

This clonotype was recorded many times. The chain combines TRBV7-2 with TRBJ2-1; 10 bases match TRBD2. CDR3 length equals 16 residues. The V gene end was trimmed by 5 bases and the J gene end by 8 bases; junction bases not matched to a gene: 12. Germline V gene data show CDR1 as SGHTA and CDR2 as FQGNSA. The CDR3 reads CASSPLSGGAYDEQFF. The CDR3 region has the DNA TGTGCCAGCAGCCCGTTAAGCGGGGGGGCTTACGATGAGCAGTTCTTC. Combining the CDR3 with reference TRBV7-2 and TRBJ2-1 gives the whole variable domain GAGVSQSPSNKVTEKGKDVELRCDPISGHTALYWYRQSLGQGLEFLIYFQGNSAPDKSGLPSDRFSAERTGGSVSTLTIQRTQQEDSAVYLCASSPLSGGAYDEQFFGPGTRLTVL.

This clonotype showed up many times. CDR3 DNA sequence: TGCAGCGTTGAACAGGCCACAGATACGCAGTATTTT. It codes for CSVEQATDTQYF. The chain combines TRBV29-1 with TRBJ2-3; D is uncertain. V was shortened by 2 bases and J by 2 bases, with 5 bases between the two germline ends. Germline assignment: CDR1 SQVTM and CDR2 ANQGSEA. The CDR3 sequence is 12 residues long.

A note on this clonotype: This may be a read error: a much more frequent sequence differs by one nucleotide. The V gene is TRBV5-1, the J gene TRBJ2-5; no definite D call. Germline V gives CDR1 SGHRS, CDR2 YFSETQ. There are 14 residues in the CDR3. V lost 0 bases, J lost 2 bases, and 8 bases lay in between. The DNA for the CDR3 is TGCGCCAGCAGCTTGGAGGTAGGACAAGAGACCCAGTACTTC. Amino acids: CASSLEVGQETQYF. Combining the CDR3 with reference TRBV5-1 and TRBJ2-5 gives the whole variable domain KAGVTQTPRYLIKTRGQQVTLSCSPISGHRSVSWYQQTPGQGLQFLFEYFSETQRNKGNFPGRFSGRQFSNSRSEMNVSTLELGDSALYLCASSLEVGQETQYFGPGTRLLVL.

V usage is TRBV7-8 and J usage is TRBJ2-4; 8 bases are a match to TRBD1. The length of the CDR3 is 17 residues. Germline V CDR1 and CDR2: SGHVS, FQNEAQ. The J segment lost 4 bases and the V segment lost 4 bases, leaving 12 bases of the junction unmatched. CDR3 DNA: TGTGCCAGCAGCTCCCTGCTAGGACAGGGTAGTAAAAACATTCAGTACTTC. Residues: CASSSLLGQGSKNIQYF.

The chain is built from TRBV11-3 and TRBJ2-1, with D possibly TRBD2 on 5 matching bases. This CDR3 has 13 residues. V lost 5 bases and J lost 8, with 13 bases in between. Germline V gene sequence: CDR1 SGHNT, CDR2 YENEEA. CDR3 in DNA: TGTGCCAGCAGCCAGTCTGGAGGTCATGAGCAGTTCTTC. This codes for CASSQSGGHEQFF.

The chain recombines TRBV20-1 with TRBJ2-5, with 7 bases identical to TRBD2. The germline V gene encodes CDR1 DFQATT and CDR2 SNEGSKA (reference sequence). J lost 7 bases, V lost 2 bases, and 4 bases had no gene match. The CDR3 extends over 12 amino acids. The chain's CDR3 is CSARQERGTQYF. The CDR3 nucleotides are TGCAGTGCTAGACAAGAGCGGGGGACCCAGTACTTC.

This chain connects TRBV4-3 to TRBJ2-3, with 8 bases that match TRBD1. CDR1 is LGHNA and CDR2 is YSLEER in the germline V gene. Unmatched junction bases numbered 5, after V lost 1 base and J lost 2 bases. The CDR3 is 16 residues long. The CDR3 nucleotides read TGCGCCAGCAGCCAAGGCCAGGGGGCCCTCACAGATACGCAGTATTTT. Protein sequence: CASSQGQGALTDTQYF.

The chain links TRBV4-3 to TRBJ2-1; TRBD2 matches at 8 bases. Germline V gives CDR1 LGHNA, CDR2 YSLEER. The CDR3 is 16 residues long. V dropped 4 bases and J dropped 0; count of bases not matched to a gene: 5. The CDR3 DNA sequence: TGCGCCAGCAGCCGGCAGACTAGCGCCTCCTACAATGAGCAGTTCTTC. Amino acids: CASSRQTSASYNEQFF.

This clonotype was detected many times. The chain links TRBV6-2 or TRBV6-3 to TRBJ1-1; D is undetermined. This CDR3 is built from 12 residues. The V end was cut by 7 bases, the J end by 3 bases, with 9 bases between. CDR1 is MNHEY, CDR2 SVGEGT, per germline. The CDR3 bases are TGTGCCAGCAATAATTGGGACACTGAAGCTTTCTTT. As protein: CASNNWDTEAFF.

V and J are TRBV6-2 or TRBV6-3 and TRBJ2-7; possible D gene TRBD1, 5 bases. Germline CDR1 and CDR2: MNHEY and SVGEGT. V was trimmed by 3 bases and J by 2 bases, leaving 11 bases between them. The CDR3 runs to 14 residues. In DNA, the CDR3 is TGTGCCAGCAGTTATGCGCAGGGCCCCTACGAGCAGTACTTC. Protein product: CASSYAQGPYEQYF.

This clonotype was found a few times. The rearrangement joins TRBV6-2 or TRBV6-3 to TRBJ2-2; 9 nucleotides match TRBD1. The germline V gene encodes CDR1 MNHEY and CDR2 SVGEGT. This CDR3 comprises 14 residues. V dropped 8 bases and J dropped 2; count of bases not matched to a gene: 3. For the CDR3, the DNA is TGTGCCAGCCAGACAGGGGGTAACACCGGGGAGCTGTTTTTT. Its protein product is CASQTGGNTGELFF.